The 32 T cell receptor beta chains below come from one sample, sequenced in a study of cytomegalovirus exposure and HLA in healthy donors. PCR involved 60 Vbeta and 13 Jbeta primers. Some clones are missing from TCRdb's copy, which holds only in-frame ones; the method was immunoSEQ multiplex PCR. The repertoire holds under 200,000 clones, about 78% seen once, with 2% to 2.5% in the top ten. The specimen was PBMCs. The source is a man aged 60 to 69 in good health and CMV-seronegative.

The rearrangement joins TRBV27 to TRBJ2-2, with 14 bases aligning to TRBD2. Losses at the gene ends were 4 bases for V and 3 bases for J; bases not matched to a gene: 4. The length of the CDR3 is 17 residues. Germline assignment: CDR1 MNHEY and CDR2 SMNVEV (reference sequence). CDR3 region: CASSSPGLAGDTGELFF. CDR3 bases: TGTGCCAGCAGTTCCCCGGGACTAGCGGGAGACACCGGGGAGCTGTTTTTT.

This clone was observed a handful of times. The chain is built from TRBV10-3 and TRBJ1-4; the D is unclear. CDR1 and CDR2 (germline): ENHRY, SYGVKD. Trimming pared 6 bases from V and 7 bases from J, leaving 15 bases between. This CDR3 is built from 14 residues. CDR3 in DNA: TGTGCCATCAGGCGGGCGGGGTTGGCTGAAAAACTGTTTTTT. This codes for CAIRRAGLAEKLFF.

This clone occurred a few times. V usage is TRBV2 and J usage is TRBJ2-5, with 7 nucleotides matching TRBD2. The CDR3 has 14 residues. Germline V gene sequence: CDR1 SNHLY, CDR2 FYNNEI. V was pared by 6 bases and J by 2 bases, with 6 bases of the junction left unmatched. For the CDR3, the DNA is TGTGCCAGCAGCGGGGGGACGTTACAAGAGACCCAGTACTTC. Residues: CASSGGTLQETQYF.

The V and J genes are TRBV5-4 and TRBJ1-1; 9 nucleotides match TRBD1. The CDR3 totals 16 residues. CDR1 and CDR2 from the germline V gene are SGHNT and YYREEE (reference sequence). The V segment lost 4 bases and the J segment 2 bases; nucleotides outside the gene matches: 9. CDR3 amino acids: CASSRDRARGNTEAFF. The DNA for the CDR3 is TGTGCCAGCAGCAGGGACAGGGCTAGGGGTAACACTGAAGCTTTCTTT.

The table lists this clone with a few counts. The rearrangement links TRBV18 to TRBJ2-2; D possibly corresponds to TRBD1 (5 bases). The CDR3 consists of 14 residues. Trimming left V 5 bases short and J 0 bases short, with 7 bases between. Germline assignment: CDR1 KGHSH and CDR2 LQKENI. The CDR3 nucleotides read TGTGCCAGCTCAAGGGGCCCGAACACCGGGGAGCTGTTTTTT. The encoded protein is CASSRGPNTGELFF.

The chain uses TRBV5-1 and TRBJ1-1, with 12 bases matching TRBD1. Trimming cost V 4 bases and J 6 bases; bases outside gene matches: 4. Germline CDR1 reads SGHRS; CDR2 reads YFSETQ. The length of the CDR3 is 14 residues. The CDR3 bases are TGCGCCAGCAGCCGGGACAGGGGGCTCTCTGAAGCTTTCTTT. Translation: CASSRDRGLSEAFF.

The CDR3 DNA is TGTGCCAGCTCACAGGACAGGGGTAGAACGAGTTACGAGCAGTACTTC. This gives the protein CASSQDRGRTSYEQYF. The chain uses TRBV18 and TRBJ2-7; 9 bases line up with TRBD1. Trimming took 4 bases from V and 4 from J; bases not matched to a gene: 11. This CDR3 is 16 amino acids long. The germline CDR1 and CDR2 sequences are KGHSH and LQKENI.

V and J are TRBV25-1 and TRBJ1-1, with a weak D call TRBD1 (6 bases). The CDR3 has 13 residues. Germline lookup yields CDR1 MGHDK and CDR2 SYGVNS. V was pared by 3 bases and J by 3 bases, with 8 bases between. The CDR3 is CASSDRQDTEAFF. The CDR3 region has the DNA TGTGCCAGCAGTGACCGACAGGACACTGAAGCTTTCTTT.

The chain recombines TRBV7-9 with TRBJ2-7, with TRBD1 matching over 9 bases. Germline-derived CDR1 and CDR2 are SEHNR and FQNEAQ (reference sequence). The CDR3 sequence is 17 residues long. V lost 1 base and J lost 4; bases outside the gene matches: 11. In DNA, the CDR3 is TGTGCCAGCAGCTTAGGGGGAACGGGACAGGGCTCTTACGAGCAGTACTTC. It translates to CASSLGGTGQGSYEQYF. Using reference TRBV7-9 and TRBJ2-7 for the parts outside the CDR3, the full variable domain is DTGVSQNPRHKITKRGQNVTFRCDPISEHNRLYWYRQTLGQGPEFLTYFQNEAQLEKSRLLSDRFSAERPKGSFSTLEIQRTEQGDSAMYLCASSLGGTGQGSYEQYFGPGTRLTVT.

The chain is built from TRBV2 and TRBJ1-2, with TRBD1 identical over 9 bases. CDR1 SNHLY and CDR2 FYNNEI come from the germline V gene. This CDR3 spans 14 amino acids. V lost 5 bases and J lost 6; bases outside the gene matches: 7. The CDR3 coding sequence is TGTGCCAGCAGTCGTTGGACAGGGGCGGATGGCTACACCTTC. Its translation is CASSRWTGADGYTF.

This rearrangement joins TRBV10-2 to TRBJ1-2; 8 bases agree with TRBD1. This CDR3 comprises 13 residues. Germline V gene data show CDR1 as WSHSY and CDR2 as SAAADI. V dropped 6 bases and J dropped 6; count of bases not matched to a gene: 6. CDR3 DNA: TGCGCCAGCAGCCGGACAGGGACTGATGGCTACACCTTC. It specifies CASSRTGTDGYTF.

This rearrangement joins TRBV5-1 to TRBJ2-1; TRBD2 aligns across 12 bases. V lost 4 bases, J lost 5 bases, and 4 bases stayed unmatched. Germline V gives CDR1 SGHRS, CDR2 YFSETQ. This CDR3 region has 15 residues. CDR3 loop: CASSGGLAGHNEQFF. CDR3 nucleotide sequence: TGCGCCAGCAGCGGTGGACTAGCGGGGCACAATGAGCAGTTCTTC. Combining the CDR3 with reference TRBV5-1 and TRBJ2-1 gives the whole variable domain KAGVTQTPRYLIKTRGQQVTLSCSPISGHRSVSWYQQTPGQGLQFLFEYFSETQRNKGNFPGRFSGRQFSNSRSEMNVSTLELGDSALYLCASSGGLAGHNEQFFGPGTRLTVL.

This chain connects TRBV7-9 to TRBJ2-2; D ambiguous. Trimming stripped 2 bases from V and 0 bases from J, with 10 bases between. Germline values: CDR1 SEHNR, CDR2 FQNEAQ (reference sequence). The CDR3 is 16 amino acids. CDR3 residues: CASSLFPGTNTGELFF. CDR3 DNA: TGTGCCAGCAGCTTATTCCCAGGAACGAACACCGGGGAGCTGTTTTTT.

This clone appeared once. The chain carries TRBV19 and TRBJ2-2; TRBD1 aligns across 7 bases. Trimming removed 7 bases from V and 2 bases from J; junction bases left unmatched: 10. This CDR3 spans 16 amino acids. Germline V lookup: CDR1 LNHDA, CDR2 SQIVND (reference sequence). The CDR3 DNA reads as TGTGCCAGTAACCCGAGGGGACAGCTAAACACCGGGGAGCTGTTTTTT. Encoded protein: CASNPRGQLNTGELFF.

This chain connects TRBV6-1 to TRBJ2-4; D uncertain. Deletions cut 1 base from V and 0 bases from J, with 4 bases between. The germline gives CDR1 MNHNS, CDR2 SASEGT. This CDR3 spans 14 amino acids. The CDR3 loop reads CASSEDGAKNIQYF. In DNA form, the CDR3 reads TGTGCCAGCAGTGAAGACGGAGCCAAAAACATTCAGTACTTC.

The CDR3 DNA reads as TGCGCCAGCAGCAGGGGGACAGGGGGCGACGAGCAGTACTTC. It specifies CASSRGTGGDEQYF. The chain is built from TRBV5-1 and TRBJ2-7; TRBD1 matches 12 bases. The CDR3 runs to 14 residues. Germline CDR1 is SGHRS and CDR2 is YFSETQ. The ends lost 4 bases at V and 5 bases at J; junction bases unmatched: 4.

The V and J genes are TRBV15 and TRBJ2-5; TRBD2 matches at 10 bases. CDR3 length: 15 residues. Germline lookup yields CDR1 LNHNV and CDR2 YYDKDF (reference sequence). With 3 bases clipped from V and 2 bases from J, the junction kept 3 bases outside the gene matches. The CDR3 reads CATSSASGGQETQYF. CDR3 in DNA: TGTGCCACCAGCAGTGCTAGCGGGGGACAAGAGACCCAGTACTTC.

This chain's CDR3 is CAISTTSGINEQYF. The CDR3 bases are TGTGCCATCAGTACGACTAGCGGGATCAACGAGCAGTACTTC. The V call is TRBV10-3, the J call TRBJ2-7, with TRBD2 matching 11 bases. Germline assignment: CDR1 ENHRY and CDR2 SYGVKD. Trimming cost V 5 bases and J 5 bases; bases outside gene matches: 5. The CDR3 has 14 amino acids.

This clone was detected once. V and J are TRBV4-1 and TRBJ2-1; TRBD2 might be the D (5 bases). Deletions cut 1 base from V and 3 bases from J, with 19 bases between. Per germline, CDR1 MGHRA and CDR2 YSYEKL. CDR3 length equals 18 residues. The CDR3 bases are TGCGCCAGCAGCCAAGGATTGCTGCGACGGGGAAGCTACAATGAGCAGTTCTTC. Residues: CASSQGLLRRGSYNEQFF.

This clone was recorded a few times. The CDR3 DNA follows: TGTGCCTGGAGTTCCATCGGGGGATGGGAGCAGTTCTTC. It specifies CAWSSIGGWEQFF. The chain uses TRBV30 and TRBJ2-1; tentatively, D is TRBD2 (6 bases). This CDR3 has 13 amino acids. The germline CDR1 and CDR2 sequences are GTSNPN and SVGIG (reference sequence). V gave up 2 bases and J gave up 10 bases, with 15 bases separating them.

The V gene is TRBV29-1, the J gene TRBJ2-7, with D perhaps TRBD1 (6 bases). The CDR3 extends over 12 amino acids. Trimming stripped 8 bases from V and 9 bases from J, with 20 bases between. Looked up from germline, CDR1 is SQVTM and CDR2 is ANQGSEA. In DNA form, the CDR3 reads TGCAGCTTCAGGGGCCCCCAGGGAGTGCAGTACTTC. Its translation is CSFRGPQGVQYF.

V is TRBV29-1 and J is TRBJ2-5, with 8 bases aligning to TRBD1. The J call may be in error: the DNA end matches TRBJ2-7 better. The CDR3 sequence is 12 residues long. The germline CDR1 and CDR2 sequences are SQVTM and ANQGSEA. The CDR3 is CSVEGQVGEQYF. The DNA of the CDR3 is TGCAGCGTTGAGGGACAGGTAGGCGAGCAGTACTTC.

V usage is TRBV7-9 and J usage is TRBJ1-4, with TRBD1 matching 8 bases. V was clipped by 4 bases and J by 8 bases; unmatched bases: 12. This CDR3 is 16 amino acids long. CDR1 is SEHNR, CDR2 FQNEAQ, per germline (reference sequence). The CDR3 DNA reads as TGTGCCAGCAGCTCCACAGGGGGAAGGACGCAGGAAAAACTGTTTTTT. It encodes CASSSTGGRTQEKLFF.

V is TRBV30 and J is TRBJ1-1, with 10 bases matching TRBD1. The germline V gene encodes CDR1 GTSNPN and CDR2 SVGIG (reference sequence). The CDR3 runs 17 residues. V gave up 0 bases and J gave up 1 base; unmatched junction bases: 8. CDR3 coding DNA: TGTGCCTGGAGTGTACGGGACAGGGGAATTCCGAACACTGAAGCTTTCTTT. Translating gives CAWSVRDRGIPNTEAFF. The entire variable domain, with the rest obtained from reference TRBV30 and TRBJ1-1, is as follows: SQTIHQWPATLVQPVGSPLSLECTVEGTSNPNLYWYRQAAGRGLQLLFYSVGIGQISSEVPQNLSASRPQDRQFILSSKKLLLSDSGFYLCAWSVRDRGIPNTEAFFGQGTRLTVV.

The J gene is TRBJ2-1, the V gene TRBV5-6, with D perhaps TRBD2 (6 bases). Trimming stripped 0 bases from V and 0 bases from J, with 10 bases between. CDR1 and CDR2 from the germline V gene are SGHDT and YYEEEE. CDR3 length equals 16 residues. The CDR3 spells CASSLVIGSSYNEQFF. For the CDR3, the DNA is TGTGCCAGCAGCTTGGTTATCGGGAGCTCCTACAATGAGCAGTTCTTC.

The V call is TRBV5-6, the J call TRBJ2-6, with a possible D match to TRBD1 (5 bases). With 5 bases removed from V and 18 bases from J, the gap between germline ends came to 21 bases. The CDR3 is made up of 13 amino acids. Germline CDR1 is SGHDT and CDR2 is YYEEEE. The CDR3 bases are TGTGCCAGCAGAACGCTTTTTGACAGTCTGTGGACTTTC. Protein product: CASRTLFDSLWTF.

CDR3 coding DNA: TGTGCCTGGGGGGAGTCCTACGAGCAGTACTTC. Amino acid sequence: CAWGESYEQYF. The chain joins TRBV30 to TRBJ2-5; D is perhaps TRBD2 (5 bases). The better agreement between TRBJ2-7 and the DNA end casts doubt on the J call. In germline, CDR1 is GTSNPN, CDR2 SVGIG (reference sequence). This CDR3 region has 11 residues.

J is TRBJ2-3 and V is TRBV16; D gene unclear. Trimming took 2 bases from V and 0 from J, leaving 15 bases between them. This CDR3 has 17 amino acids. Germline CDR1 KGHSY, CDR2 FQNENV. The CDR3 sequence: CASSQVLTWASTDTQYF. CDR3 nucleotides: TGTGCCAGCAGCCAAGTGCTGACGTGGGCCAGCACAGATACGCAGTATTTT.

V usage is TRBV7-9 and J usage is TRBJ2-5; 7 nucleotides agree with TRBD2. The junction had 5 bases not matched to a gene; V was cut back by 4 bases and J by 6 bases. CDR1 is SEHNR, CDR2 FQNEAQ, per germline (reference sequence). The CDR3 consists of 13 residues. CDR3 residues: CASSSLGGKTQYF. The CDR3 bases are TGTGCCAGCAGCTCCCTGGGGGGGAAGACCCAGTACTTC. The full variable domain, rest sourced from reference TRBV7-9 and TRBJ2-5, is DTGVSQNPRHKITKRGQNVTFRCDPISEHNRLYWYRQTLGQGPEFLTYFQNEAQLEKSRLLSDRFSAERPKGSFSTLEIQRTEQGDSAMYLCASSSLGGKTQYFGPGTRLLVL.

The gene calls are TRBV2 and TRBJ2-1, with 15 bases lining up with TRBD2. The ends lost 7 bases at V and 7 bases at J; junction bases unmatched: 11. The CDR3 has 17 amino acids. Germline V gives CDR1 SNHLY, CDR2 FYNNEI. CDR3 sequence: CASTGTSGRLPVNEQFF. Here the CDR3 DNA reads TGTGCCAGCACGGGGACTAGCGGGAGGTTACCAGTGAATGAGCAGTTCTTC.

The CDR3 DNA is TGTGCCAGCAGTCGCTACAGCTCCTACGAGCAGTACTTC. Translating gives CASSRYSSYEQYF. The rearrangement uses TRBV6-5 and TRBJ2-7, with unresolved D. Trimming removed 5 bases at V and 0 bases at J, with 8 bases between. The germline gives CDR1 MNHEY, CDR2 SVGAGI. The CDR3 is made up of 13 amino acids.

J is TRBJ2-3 and V is TRBV18; 10 bases are shared with TRBD1. The germline V gene encodes CDR1 KGHSH and CDR2 LQKENI. The CDR3 totals 17 residues. The V gene end was trimmed by 6 bases and the J gene end by 0 bases; junction bases not matched to a gene: 9. CDR3 in amino acids: CASSLLRTGGSTDTQYF. The CDR3 DNA sequence: TGTGCCAGCTCGCTACTCCGGACAGGGGGTAGCACAGATACGCAGTATTTT.